This TCR beta chain was documented in a study of T cell responses to AZD1222 COVID-19 vaccine. CDR1 and CDR2 from the germline V gene are SGHAT and FQDESV (reference sequence). This CDR3 has 14 residues. The V end lost 5 bases, the J end lost 4 bases, and 13 bases lay between the germline ends. Concerning this clone itself: What it binds is not known.

Whole-study results and caveats: Repertoire samples came only from after the peak T cell response. White British donors predominated, females outnumbered males, and clonal diversity was possibly underestimated. Vaccine-associated CD4 TCRs ranged over spike, dominating at 160-218 and 743-854.

Sequencing used immunoSEQ multiplex PCR; TCRdb keeps in-frame clones, though not all of them. The sample includes around 140,000 clones, approximately 93% of them seen just once. The TCR comes from an adult who had recovered from COVID-19. V is TRBV11-1 and J is TRBJ2-3, with D possibly matching TRBD2 (6 bases). Sequenced here: peripheral blood, sampled after recovery from COVID-19. CDR3 loop: CASSPRDKADTQYF. The CDR3 region has the DNA TGTGCCAGCAGCCCGCGGGATAAGGCAGATACGCAGTATTTT. Supplemented by reference TRBV11-1 and TRBJ2-3, the full variable domain reads EAEVAQSPRYKITEKSQAVAFWCDPISGHATLYWYRQILGQGPELLVQFQDESVVDDSQLPKDRFSAERLKGVDSTLKIQPAELGDSAMYLCASSPRDKADTQYFGPGTRLTVL.